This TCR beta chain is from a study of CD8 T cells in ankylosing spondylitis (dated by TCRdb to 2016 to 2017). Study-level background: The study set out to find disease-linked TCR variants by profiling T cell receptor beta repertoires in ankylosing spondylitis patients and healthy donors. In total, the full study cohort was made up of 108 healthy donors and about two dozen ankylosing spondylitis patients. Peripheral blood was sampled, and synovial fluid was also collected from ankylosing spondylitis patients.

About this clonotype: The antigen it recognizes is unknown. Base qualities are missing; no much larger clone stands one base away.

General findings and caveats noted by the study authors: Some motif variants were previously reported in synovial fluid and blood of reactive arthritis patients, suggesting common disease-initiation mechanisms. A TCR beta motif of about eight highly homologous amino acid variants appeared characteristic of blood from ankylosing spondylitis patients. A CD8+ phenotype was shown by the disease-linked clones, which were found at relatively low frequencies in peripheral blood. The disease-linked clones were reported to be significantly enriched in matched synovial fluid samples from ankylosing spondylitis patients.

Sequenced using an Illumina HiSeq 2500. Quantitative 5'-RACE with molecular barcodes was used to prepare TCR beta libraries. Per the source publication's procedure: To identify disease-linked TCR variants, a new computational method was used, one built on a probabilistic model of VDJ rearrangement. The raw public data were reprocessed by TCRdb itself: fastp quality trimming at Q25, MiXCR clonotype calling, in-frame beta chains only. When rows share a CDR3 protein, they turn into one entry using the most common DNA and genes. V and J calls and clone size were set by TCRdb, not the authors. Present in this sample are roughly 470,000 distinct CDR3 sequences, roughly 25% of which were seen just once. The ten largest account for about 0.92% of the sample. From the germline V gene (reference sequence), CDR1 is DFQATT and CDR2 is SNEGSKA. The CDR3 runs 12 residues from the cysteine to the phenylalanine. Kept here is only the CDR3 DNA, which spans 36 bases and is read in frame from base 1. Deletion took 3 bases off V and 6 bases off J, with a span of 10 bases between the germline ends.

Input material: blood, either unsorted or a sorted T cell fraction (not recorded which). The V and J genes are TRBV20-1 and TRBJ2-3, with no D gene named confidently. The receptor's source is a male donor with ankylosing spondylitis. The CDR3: CSARTGGDTQYF. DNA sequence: TGCAGTGCTAGGACGGGTGGGGATACGCAGTATTTT.